This TCR beta chain was documented in a study of T-cell reconstitution after alpha-beta-depleted transplantation in children. Turning to this clonotype: The target antigen is unknown.

Study conclusions and caveats: By about two months after transplant, alpha-beta T cells reportedly arose from several hundred graft clones that had expanded.

TCRbeta library construction was performed incorporating unique molecular identifiers. TCRdb itself ran the PCR reads through MiXCR, one entry per CDR3 protein. The data show about 980,000 distinct CDR3 sequences, about 31% seen once. The sequence was obtained from a boy in the first two years of life who had a stem cell transplant for SCID, so the T cells may come from the graft donor. The sequencing used PBMCs, mostly from graft donor cells, collected 360 days after TCRalphabeta/CD19-depleted stem cell transplant.

The CDR3 spells CASSYSGYYEQYF. CDR3 nucleotide sequence: TGTGCCAGCAGTTACTCTGGGTACTACGAGCAGTACTTC. The chain joins TRBV6-2 or TRBV6-3 to TRBJ2-7, with D hard to call. The CDR3 runs to 13 residues. Germline V lookup: CDR1 MNHEY, CDR2 SVGEGT. Trimming took 0 bases from V and 3 from J, leaving 6 bases between them.